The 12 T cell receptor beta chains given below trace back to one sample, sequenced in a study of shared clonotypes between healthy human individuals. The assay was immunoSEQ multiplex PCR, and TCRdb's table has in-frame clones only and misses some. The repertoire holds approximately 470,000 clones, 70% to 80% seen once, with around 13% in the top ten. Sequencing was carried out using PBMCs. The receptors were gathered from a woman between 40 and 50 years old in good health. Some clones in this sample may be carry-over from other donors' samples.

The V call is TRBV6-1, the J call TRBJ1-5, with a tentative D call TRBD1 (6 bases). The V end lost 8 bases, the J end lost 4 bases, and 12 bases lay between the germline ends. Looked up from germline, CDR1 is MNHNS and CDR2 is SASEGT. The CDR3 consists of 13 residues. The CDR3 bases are TGTGCCAGCGGAGGGGGAACAAATCAGCCCCAGCATTTT. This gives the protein CASGGGTNQPQHF.

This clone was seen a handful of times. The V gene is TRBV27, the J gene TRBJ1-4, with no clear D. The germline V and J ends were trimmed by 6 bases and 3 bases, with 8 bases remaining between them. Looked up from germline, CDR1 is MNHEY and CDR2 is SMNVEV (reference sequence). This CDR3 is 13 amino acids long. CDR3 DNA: TGTGCCAGCAGAGGTGGGGCTAATGAAAAACTGTTTTTT. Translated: CASRGGANEKLFF.

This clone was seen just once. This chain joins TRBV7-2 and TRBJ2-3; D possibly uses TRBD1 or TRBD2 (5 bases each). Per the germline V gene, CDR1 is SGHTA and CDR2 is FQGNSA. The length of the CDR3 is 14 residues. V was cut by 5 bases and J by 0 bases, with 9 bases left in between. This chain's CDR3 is CASSARDSTDTQYF. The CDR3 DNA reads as TGTGCCAGCAGCGCGAGGGACAGCACAGATACGCAGTATTTT.

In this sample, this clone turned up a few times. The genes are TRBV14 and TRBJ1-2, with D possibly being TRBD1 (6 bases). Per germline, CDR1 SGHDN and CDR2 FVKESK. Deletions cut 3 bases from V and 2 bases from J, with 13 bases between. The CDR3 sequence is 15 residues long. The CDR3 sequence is CASSQEQGENYGYTF. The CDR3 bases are TGTGCCAGCAGCCAGGAACAGGGAGAGAACTATGGCTACACCTTC.

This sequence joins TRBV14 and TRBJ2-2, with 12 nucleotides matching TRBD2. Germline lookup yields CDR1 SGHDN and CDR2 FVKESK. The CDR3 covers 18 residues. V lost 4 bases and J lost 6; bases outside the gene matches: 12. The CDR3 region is CASSLPTLAGGDAGELFF. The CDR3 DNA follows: TGTGCCAGCAGCCTACCGACCCTAGCGGGAGGGGACGCCGGGGAGCTGTTTTTT.

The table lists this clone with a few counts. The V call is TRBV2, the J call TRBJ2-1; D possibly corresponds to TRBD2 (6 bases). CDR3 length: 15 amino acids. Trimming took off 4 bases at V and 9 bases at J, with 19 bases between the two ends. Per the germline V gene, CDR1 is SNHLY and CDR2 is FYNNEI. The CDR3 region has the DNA TGTGCCAGCAGTGCCGGGGGACCGAGGCGTGCTGAGCAGTTCTTC. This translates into CASSAGGPRRAEQFF. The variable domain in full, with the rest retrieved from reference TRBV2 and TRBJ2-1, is EPEVTQTPSHQVTQMGQEVILRCVPISNHLYFYWYRQILGQKVEFLVSFYNNEISEKSEIFDDQFSVERPDGSNFTLKIRSTKLEDSAMYFCASSAGGPRRAEQFFGPGTRLTVL.

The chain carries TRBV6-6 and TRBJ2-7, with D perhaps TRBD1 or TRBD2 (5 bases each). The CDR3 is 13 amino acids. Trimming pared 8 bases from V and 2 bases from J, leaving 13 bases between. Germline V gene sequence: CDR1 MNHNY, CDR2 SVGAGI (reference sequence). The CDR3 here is CASARDGTYEQYF. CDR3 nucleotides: TGTGCCAGCGCCCGGGACGGCACCTACGAGCAGTACTTC.

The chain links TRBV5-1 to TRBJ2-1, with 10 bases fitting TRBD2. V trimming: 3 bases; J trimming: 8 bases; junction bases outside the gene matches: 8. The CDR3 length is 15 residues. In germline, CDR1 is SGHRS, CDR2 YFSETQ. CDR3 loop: CASSSRAGGGDEQFF. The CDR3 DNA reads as TGCGCCAGCAGCTCCCGAGCGGGAGGGGGCGATGAGCAGTTCTTC.

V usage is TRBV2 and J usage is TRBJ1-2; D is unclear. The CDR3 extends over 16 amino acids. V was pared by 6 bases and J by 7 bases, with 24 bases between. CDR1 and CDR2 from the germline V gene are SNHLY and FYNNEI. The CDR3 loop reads CASSPGVFLGVSGYTF. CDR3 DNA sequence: TGTGCCAGCAGCCCGGGTGTCTTTTTAGGTGTGAGTGGCTACACCTTC.

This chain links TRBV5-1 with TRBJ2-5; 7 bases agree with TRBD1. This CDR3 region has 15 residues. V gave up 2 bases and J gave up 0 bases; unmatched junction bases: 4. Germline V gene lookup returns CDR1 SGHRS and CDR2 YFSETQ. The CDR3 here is CASSLRGRDQETQYF. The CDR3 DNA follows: TGCGCCAGCAGCTTAAGGGGGCGGGACCAAGAGACCCAGTACTTC.

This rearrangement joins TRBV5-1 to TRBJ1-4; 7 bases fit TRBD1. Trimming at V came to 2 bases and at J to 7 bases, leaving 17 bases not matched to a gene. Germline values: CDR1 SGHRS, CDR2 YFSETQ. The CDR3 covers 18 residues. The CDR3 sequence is CASSFVTGSPGGSEKLFF. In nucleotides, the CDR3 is TGCGCCAGCAGCTTTGTGACAGGGTCCCCAGGCGGGAGTGAAAAACTGTTTTTT.

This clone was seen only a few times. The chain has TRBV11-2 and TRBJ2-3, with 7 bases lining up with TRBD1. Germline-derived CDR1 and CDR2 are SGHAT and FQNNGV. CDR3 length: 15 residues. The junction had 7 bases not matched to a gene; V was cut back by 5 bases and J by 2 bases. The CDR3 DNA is TGTGCCAGCAGCCCCGGACAGGCCCTCACAGATACGCAGTATTTT. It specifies CASSPGQALTDTQYF.